These 32 T cell receptor beta chains share one sample of origin, sequenced in a study of blood T cell repertoires in COVID-19. Some clones are missing from TCRdb's copy, which holds only in-frame ones; the method was immunoSEQ multiplex PCR. The sample consists of 110,000 to 150,000 clones, more than 80% of them appearing once. The material sequenced was peripheral blood. These receptor sequences come from a woman older than 75 in a cohort sampled during active or convalescent COVID-19.

This chain joins TRBV2 and TRBJ1-6; 7 positions agree with TRBD1. Germline V gene data show CDR1 as SNHLY and CDR2 as FYNNEI. V gave up 6 bases and J gave up 5 bases; unmatched junction bases: 7. The CDR3 contains 15 residues. CDR3 residues: CASSRGRRDNSPLHF. The CDR3 DNA reads as TGTGCCAGCAGCAGGGGGAGACGGGATAATTCACCCCTCCACTTT.

V is TRBV5-4 and J is TRBJ2-1, with D possibly being TRBD2 (6 bases). This CDR3 region has 15 residues. Germline V gene data show CDR1 as SGHNT and CDR2 as YYREEE (reference sequence). The V and J ends lost 5 bases and 0 bases respectively, with 12 bases between them. CDR3: CASSLGGSSYNEQFF. For the CDR3, the DNA is TGTGCCAGCAGTCTCGGGGGTAGCTCCTACAATGAGCAGTTCTTC. Complete variable domain (other parts from reference TRBV5-4 and TRBJ2-1): ETGVTQSPTHLIKTRGQQVTLRCSSQSGHNTVSWYQQALGQGPQFIFQYYREEENGRGNFPPRFSGLQFPNYSSELNVNALELDDSALYLCASSLGGSSYNEQFFGPGTRLTVL.

The chain uses TRBV2 and TRBJ2-3; D might be TRBD1 (6 bases). Trimming removed 4 bases from V and 6 bases from J, with 17 bases in between. The length of the CDR3 is 15 residues. From germline, CDR1 is SNHLY and CDR2 FYNNEI. CDR3 DNA sequence: TGTGCCAGCAGTGTAACAGGGATTTCAAGGGATACGCAGTATTTT. Its translation is CASSVTGISRDTQYF.

V and J are TRBV6-6 and TRBJ2-5; maybe TRBD2 (5 bases). The CDR3 loop spans 15 amino acids. Germline CDR1 and CDR2: MNHNY and SVGAGI (reference sequence). V was shortened by 10 bases and J by 4 bases, with 22 bases between the two germline ends. CDR3 in DNA: TGTGCCACTCAAACCCGGGGTTCTAGTCGAGAGACCCAGTACTTC. It specifies CATQTRGSSRETQYF.

The gene calls are TRBV6-2 or TRBV6-3 and TRBJ2-2; TRBD1 might be the D (6 bases). This CDR3 region has 15 residues. Germline assignment: CDR1 MNHEY and CDR2 SVGEGT. V was clipped by 5 bases and J by 4 bases, with 14 bases between them. The chain's CDR3 is CASSPQGLGTGELFF. The CDR3 coding sequence is TGTGCCAGCAGTCCACAGGGCCTGGGCACCGGGGAGCTGTTTTTT.

This clone came up once. This chain joins TRBV5-4 and TRBJ1-2; TRBD1 agrees at 11 bases. CDR3 length: 14 residues. With 3 bases clipped from V and 2 bases from J, the junction kept 0 bases outside the gene matches. Germline V gene data show CDR1 as SGHNT and CDR2 as YYREEE (reference sequence). Written as DNA, the CDR3 is TGTGCCAGCAGCTGGACAGGGGGCAACTATGGCTACACCTTC. This codes for CASSWTGGNYGYTF.

This clone occurred a few times. The chain employs TRBV18 and TRBJ1-5, with unresolved D. Germline lookup yields CDR1 KGHSH and CDR2 LQKENI. The ends were cut back, 3 bases at V and 4 bases at J, with 7 bases in the middle. This CDR3 is built from 13 residues. In nucleotides, the CDR3 is TGTGCCAGCTCACCGGGCACAAATCAGCCCCAGCATTTT. Translation gives CASSPGTNQPQHF.

Notes on this clone: This CDR3 is also generated by other DNA sequences in the sample. The rearrangement joins TRBV7-2 to TRBJ2-5, with 8 bases matching TRBD2. Trimming at V came to 3 bases and at J to 4 bases, leaving 4 bases not matched to a gene. CDR1 and CDR2 from the germline V gene are SGHTA and FQGNSA. This CDR3 is 14 amino acids long. As DNA, the CDR3 is TGTGCCAGCAGCTTTGCGGGGGGTAGAGAGACCCAGTACTTC. This gives the protein CASSFAGGRETQYF.

The V and J genes are TRBV7-8 and TRBJ1-1; 8 bases align to TRBD1. CDR3 length: 13 residues. The germline CDR1 and CDR2 sequences are SGHVS and FQNEAQ. V lost 5 bases and J lost 5; bases outside the gene matches: 4. The DNA of the CDR3 is TGTGCCAGCAGCGCCCGACAGGGGACTGAAGCTTTCTTT. This codes for CASSARQGTEAFF.

The rearrangement uses TRBV28 and TRBJ2-7; 10 bases are a match to TRBD1. This CDR3 has 13 amino acids. The germline V gene encodes CDR1 MDHEN and CDR2 SYDVKM. The trim removed 9 bases at V and 6 bases at J, leaving 8 bases unmatched. CDR3 bases: TGTGCCAGTACAAAGACAGGGGGCGGCGAGCAGTACGTC. It encodes CASTKTGGGEQYV.

CDR3 coding DNA: TGTGCCAGCAGCCTTGTAGCGGGGGGGCGCACCGGGGAGCTGTTTTTT. Translating it yields CASSLVAGGRTGELFF. The chain uses TRBV3-1 (or the pseudogene TRBV3-2) and TRBJ2-2, with 11 bases that match TRBD2. V gave up 4 bases and J gave up 4 bases; unmatched junction bases: 5. CDR3 size: 16 residues. Germline CDR1 LGHDT, CDR2 YNNKEL (reference sequence).

The rearrangement joins TRBV7-6 to TRBJ2-5, with 10 bases fitting TRBD2. V shed 3 bases and J 5 bases; nucleotides not matched to a gene: 9. Germline CDR1 SGHVS, CDR2 FNYEAQ. This CDR3 region has 16 residues. The CDR3 sequence is CASSLPPSGGAETQYF. The CDR3 nucleotides are TGTGCCAGCAGCTTGCCCCCGAGCGGGGGGGCGGAGACCCAGTACTTC.

This chain links TRBV4-1 with TRBJ1-3; D remains ambiguous. V gave up 2 bases and J gave up 4 bases, with 18 bases separating them. Germline V gene sequence: CDR1 MGHRA, CDR2 YSYEKL. The CDR3 runs 17 residues. The CDR3, as DNA: TGCGCCAGCAGCCAATTCTACGGGAATCTTGAAGGAAACACCATATATTTT. This sequence encodes CASSQFYGNLEGNTIYF.

The chain is built from TRBV7-9 and TRBJ2-1, with D possibly TRBD2 on 5 matching bases. The germline V and J ends were trimmed by 4 bases and 8 bases, with 12 bases remaining between them. The CDR3 extends over 13 amino acids. Germline V gives CDR1 SEHNR, CDR2 FQNEAQ (reference sequence). CDR3 residues: CASSWTGIHEQFF. In nucleotides, the CDR3 is TGTGCCAGCAGCTGGACGGGGATCCATGAGCAGTTCTTC.

J is TRBJ1-2 and V is TRBV5-4; weak D call: TRBD1 (5 bases). V lost 0 bases to trimming and J lost 2 bases, with 5 bases between them. This CDR3 region has 13 residues. CDR1 and CDR2 from the germline V gene are SGHNT and YYREEE (reference sequence). The CDR3 is CASSLAGNYGYTF. In DNA, the CDR3 is TGTGCCAGCAGCTTGGCAGGGAACTATGGCTACACCTTC.

The V gene is TRBV3-1 (or the pseudogene TRBV3-2), the J gene TRBJ1-5; the D is unclear. V lost 1 base to trimming and J lost 7 bases, with 8 bases between them. The CDR3 has 13 residues. CDR1 LGHDT and CDR2 YNNKEL come from the germline V gene (reference sequence). The CDR3 protein is CASSQGGYQPQHF. CDR3 sequence (DNA): TGTGCCAGCAGCCAAGGAGGGTACCAGCCCCAGCATTTT.

This chain uses TRBV7-2 with TRBJ1-6, with D perhaps matching TRBD1 (5 bases). Deletions cut 6 bases from V and 4 bases from J, with 10 bases between. The CDR3 has 14 amino acids. From germline, CDR1 is SGHTA and CDR2 FQGNSA. The CDR3: CASSLQVYNSPLHF. The CDR3 DNA follows: TGTGCCAGCAGTCTACAGGTGTATAATTCACCCCTCCACTTT.

The chain carries TRBV6-6 and TRBJ2-7, with 11 bases aligning to TRBD2. The CDR3 consists of 14 residues. Looked up from germline, CDR1 is MNHNY and CDR2 is SVGAGI (reference sequence). The J segment lost 3 bases and the V segment lost 6 bases, leaving 4 bases of the junction unmatched. The CDR3 spells CASRNSGGGYEQYF. The CDR3 DNA follows: TGTGCCAGCAGGAATAGCGGGGGGGGCTACGAGCAGTACTTC.

V gene TRBV19 combines with J gene TRBJ2-5, with D unclear. The CDR3 is 14 amino acids. The germline V gene has CDR1 LNHDA and CDR2 SQIVND (reference sequence). V lost 6 bases to trimming and J lost 1 base, with 12 bases between them. The CDR3 coding sequence is TGTGCCAGTAGACATCTTAACAGCCAAGAGACCCAGTACTTC. It is translated as CASRHLNSQETQYF.

This chain joins TRBV5-4 and TRBJ2-5; perhaps TRBD1 as D (6 bases). There are 13 residues in the CDR3. The germline gives CDR1 SGHNT, CDR2 YYREEE (reference sequence). V was cut by 4 bases and J by 5 bases, with 12 bases left in between. The CDR3 DNA sequence: TGTGCCAGCAGCACAGGGATGGAGGAGACCCAGTACTTC. Translation: CASSTGMEETQYF.

This chain connects TRBV18 to TRBJ2-3; tentative D call: TRBD1 (6 bases). V was shortened by 2 bases and J by 3 bases, with 12 bases between the two germline ends. Germline lookup yields CDR1 KGHSH and CDR2 LQKENI. This CDR3 has 15 amino acids. CDR3 in amino acids: CASSPTGLGTDTQYF. In DNA, the CDR3 is TGTGCCAGCTCACCAACAGGGCTGGGGACAGATACGCAGTATTTT.

J is TRBJ2-7 and V is TRBV19; TRBD1 matches 8 bases. CDR3 length: 15 amino acids. Looked up from germline, CDR1 is LNHDA and CDR2 is SQIVND (reference sequence). J gave up 1 base and V 4 bases, and 6 bases lay outside the gene matches. This CDR3 reads CASSTRTGNSYEQYF. DNA of the CDR3: TGTGCCAGTAGTACCCGGACAGGGAATTCCTACGAGCAGTACTTC.

The chain links TRBV7-9 to TRBJ1-1; no definite D call. Germline loops: CDR1 SEHNR, CDR2 FQNEAQ (reference sequence). This CDR3 is built from 14 residues. V dropped 5 bases and J dropped 0 bases, with 10 bases sitting between them. The CDR3, as DNA: TGTGCCAGCAGCCTTCTCGAGGTGAACACTGAAGCTTTCTTT. It specifies CASSLLEVNTEAFF.

The rearrangement links TRBV30 to TRBJ2-7; 7 bases line up with TRBD1. With V trimmed by 6 bases and J by 1 base, 6 bases remained unmatched. This CDR3 is built from 13 residues. Germline CDR1 reads GTSNPN; CDR2 reads SVGIG (reference sequence). The CDR3 bases are TGTGCCTGTGACAGGGTTGGTTCCTACGAGCAGTACTTC. Encoded protein: CACDRVGSYEQYF. The full variable domain, in which reference TRBV30 and TRBJ2-7 provide the parts outside the CDR3, is SQTIHQWPATLVQPVGSPLSLECTVEGTSNPNLYWYRQAAGRGLQLLFYSVGIGQISSEVPQNLSASRPQDRQFILSSKKLLLSDSGFYLCACDRVGSYEQYFGPGTRLTVT.

The rearrangement uses TRBV19 and TRBJ1-2; D is possibly TRBD1 (6 bases). The germline V gene encodes CDR1 LNHDA and CDR2 SQIVND (reference sequence). This CDR3 region has 14 residues. V lost 4 bases and J lost 5, with 14 bases in between. The CDR3 sequence: CASSRTGSTYGYTF. The CDR3 DNA reads TGTGCCAGTAGTAGAACAGGGTCTACTTATGGCTACACCTTC.

CDR3 region: CASSDGTSGTYEQYV. CDR3 coding DNA: TGTGCCAGCAGTGATGGAACTAGCGGAACCTACGAGCAGTACGTC. V is TRBV6-4 and J is TRBJ2-7; 8 nucleotides align to TRBD2. Germline CDR1 is MRHNA and CDR2 is SNTAGT. With V trimmed by 3 bases and J by 2 bases, 6 bases remained unmatched. This CDR3 has 15 residues.

The chain links TRBV29-1 to TRBJ1-4, with D possibly being TRBD1 (5 bases). CDR3 length equals 15 residues. In germline, CDR1 is SQVTM, CDR2 ANQGSEA. V was clipped by 4 bases and J by 2 bases, with 14 bases between them. The CDR3 loop reads CSVGGYGGTNEKLFF. CDR3 DNA sequence: TGCAGCGTTGGTGGGTACGGGGGGACTAATGAAAAACTGTTTTTT.

The chain uses TRBV5-1 and TRBJ1-1; the D gene is possibly TRBD1 (5 bases). CDR1 is SGHRS, CDR2 YFSETQ, per germline. Deletions cut 4 bases from V and 1 base from J, with 8 bases between. This CDR3 contains 13 residues. CDR3: CASSPQGNTEAFF. CDR3 nucleotides: TGCGCCAGCAGCCCCCAGGGGAACACTGAAGCTTTCTTT.

The chain uses TRBV4-2 and TRBJ2-3; D remains unclear. Looked up from germline, CDR1 is LGHNA and CDR2 is YNFKEQ. Trimming took 0 bases from V and 3 from J, leaving 10 bases between them. The CDR3 runs to 15 residues. This CDR3 reads CASSQDPSGTDTQYF. As DNA, the CDR3 is TGTGCCAGCAGCCAAGACCCTTCGGGTACAGATACGCAGTATTTT.

The chain recombines TRBV6-4 with TRBJ2-3; a possible D gene is TRBD1 (6 bases). This CDR3 contains 14 residues. V dropped 4 bases and J dropped 0 bases, with 8 bases sitting between them. Per germline, CDR1 MRHNA and CDR2 SNTAGT. The CDR3 coding sequence is TGTGCCAGCAGTGGCCAGGGGAGCACAGATACGCAGTATTTT. Amino acid sequence: CASSGQGSTDTQYF.

This chain uses TRBV7-2 with TRBJ2-5; 14 bases match TRBD2. Trimming cost V 5 bases and J 2 bases; bases outside gene matches: 4. The CDR3 length is 16 residues. CDR1 is SGHTA, CDR2 FQGNSA, per germline. CDR3: CASSTWTSGGQETQYF. The CDR3 DNA reads as TGTGCCAGCAGCACTTGGACTAGCGGGGGGCAAGAGACCCAGTACTTC.

The chain links TRBV5-1 to TRBJ2-7, with TRBD2 matching over 14 bases. The V and J ends lost 1 base and 2 bases, in that order; junction bases with no gene match: 8. This CDR3 has 18 residues. The germline V gene has CDR1 SGHRS and CDR2 YFSETQ. Here the CDR3 DNA reads TGCGCCAGCAGCTTGCAGTTGGGGACTAGCGGGGGAGCCTACGAGCAGTACTTC. This encodes CASSLQLGTSGGAYEQYF.